This entry features one T cell receptor (beta chain) sequence. Its recognized antigen is unknown. Per-nucleotide qualities are absent, and no much larger clonotype sits a single base away. The source of the sample is a study of blood T cell repertoires in COVID-19 (dated by TCRdb to 2018 to 2021). For context, the study as a whole: Samples covering the acute and convalescent phases of COVID-19 were provided by collaborators in the United States, Italy and Spain. The material from the prospective study consisted of cDNA or gDNA derived from T cells, B-cell-depleted T cells, or PBMCs. The dataset comprised deeply sampled blood TCRbeta repertoires from subjects exposed to, actively infected with, or recovered from COVID-19. The repertoires were released in a freely available public database meant as a resource for research on the immune response to SARS-CoV-2. The samples were drawn from two sources: the first 160 participants of the ongoing ImmuneRACE study, and 1,000 to 1,500 subjects contributed by 6 global collaborators. A de-identified subject ID, COVID-19 status, age in years and sex were almost always included in the sample metadata. Where available, HLA class I and class II types were obtained from metadata supplied by the sample provider rather than from assay-based typing.

What the research found in general, with its limitations: The quantity of clinical and demographic metadata differed by source and by participant and was supplied without curation.

Collaborating institutions collected whole blood in K2EDTA tubes following their own protocols. For TCRbeta analysis, collaborators shipped samples in one of three forms: frozen whole blood, isolated PBMCs, or DNA extracted from either of those sample types. Here V drops 6 bases and J drops 9 bases, and the junction holds 3 bases not matched to any gene. Including the terminal cysteine and phenylalanine, the CDR3 comprises 13 residues. Kept here is only the CDR3 DNA, which spans 39 bases and is read in frame from base 1. CDR1 is given as ENHRY and CDR2 as SYGVKD, both from the germline V gene. TCRbeta CDR3 regions were amplified from genomic DNA using the immunoSEQ Assay, a bias-controlled multiplex PCR. Concerning the study's data processing: The number of nucleated cells in each sample was estimated by amplification of reference gene primers within the assay. To quantify the absolute abundance of each unique TCRbeta CDR3 rearrangement, sequence reads were collapsed and filtered. Productive Simpson clonality was computed per sample as the square root of Simpson's diversity index over productive rearrangements. TCRdb re-hosts the immuneACCESS table, in-frame sequences only. Its copies lack some clones; in the studies checked, an unresolved V gene accounts for under half of them, and the cause for the rest is not known. D and trimming were read from the DNA, whereas the V and J calls and clone size are those reported in that table. For this sample the table gives about 87,000 clones, of which over 70% were detected only once. In total, the top ten clones hold approximately 4.4% of the sample.

The sequencing sample was made of peripheral blood. The rearranged chain carries TRBV10-3 and TRBJ1-6; 9 bases in between match TRBD1. This receptor was taken from a woman aged 50 to 60 with acute or convalescent COVID-19. In nucleotide form, the sequence is TGTGCCATCAGGACAGGGGGTGGTTCACCCCTCCACTTT. It specifies CAIRTGGGSPLHF.